This TCR beta chain is from a study of blood T cell repertoires in COVID-19. In the study overall: Samples came from the United States, Italy and Spain, spanning acute and convalescent COVID-19. PBMCs, B-cell-depleted T cells, or T cells provided the cDNA or gDNA that made up the material.

In terms of age and location, participants ranged from roughly 18 to 89 years and lived in about two dozen US areas. Authors' data handling: By means of reference gene primer amplification, nucleated cell counts were estimated. Clones were sequenced by immunoSEQ multiplex PCR, and TCRdb holds only the in-frame ones, with some missing. The DNA gave D and trimming, while V, J and clone size come from that table. The repertoire holds about 220,000 clones, with 80% to 90% as singletons. Looked up from germline, CDR1 is DFQATT and CDR2 is SNEGSKA (reference sequence). CDR3 length equals 11 residues. Sequenced material: PBMCs or T cells enriched from blood (not recorded which). The V gene is TRBV20-1, the J gene TRBJ2-1, with D possibly being TRBD2 (5 bases). The origin of this receptor is a woman under 30 in a cohort exposed to, infected with or recovered from COVID-19 (not recorded which). The CDR3 sequence is CSLLEVAEQFF. The CDR3 nucleotides are TGCAGCCTACTAGAAGTGGCTGAGCAGTTCTTC.